This T cell receptor (beta chain) was observed in a study of blood T cell repertoires in COVID-19. Data came from immunoSEQ multiplex PCR; TCRdb stores just in-frame clones and leaves some out. The data hold about 81,000 clones, with 91% observed a single time. This clone came up once. This sequence was found in a woman between 45 and 65 years old in a cohort sampled during active COVID-19. What was sequenced was peripheral blood.

CDR3 nucleotide sequence: TGCAGCGTTCTACCACAGGGGATAGATGGCTACACCTTC. It specifies CSVLPQGIDGYTF. The genes are TRBV29-1 and TRBJ1-2; TRBD1 matches at 7 bases. The CDR3 is made up of 13 amino acids. V lost 5 bases, J lost 6 bases, and 9 bases stayed unmatched. Germline V lookup: CDR1 SQVTM, CDR2 ANQGSEA.